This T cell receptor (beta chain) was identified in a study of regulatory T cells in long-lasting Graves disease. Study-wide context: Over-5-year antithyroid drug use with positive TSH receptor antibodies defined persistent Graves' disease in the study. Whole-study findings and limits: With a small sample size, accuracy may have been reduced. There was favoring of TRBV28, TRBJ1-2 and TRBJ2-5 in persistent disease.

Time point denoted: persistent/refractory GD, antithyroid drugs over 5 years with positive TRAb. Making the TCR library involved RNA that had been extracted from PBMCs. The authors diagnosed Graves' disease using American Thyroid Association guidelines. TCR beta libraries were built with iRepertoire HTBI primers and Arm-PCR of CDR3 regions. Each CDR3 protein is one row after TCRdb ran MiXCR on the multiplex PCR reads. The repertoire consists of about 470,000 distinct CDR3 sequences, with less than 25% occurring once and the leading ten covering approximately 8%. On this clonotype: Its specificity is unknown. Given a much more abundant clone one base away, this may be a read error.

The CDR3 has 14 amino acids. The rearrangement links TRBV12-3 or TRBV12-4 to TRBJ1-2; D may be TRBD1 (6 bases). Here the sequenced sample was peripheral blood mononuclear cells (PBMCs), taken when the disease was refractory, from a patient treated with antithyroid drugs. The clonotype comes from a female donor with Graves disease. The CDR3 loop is CAGSFSTGNYGYTF. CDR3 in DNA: TGTGCCGGCAGTTTCAGTACAGGGAACTATGGCTACACCTTC.